Included here is one TCR beta chain sequence, with context. Its antigen is unidentified. The TCRbeta library was prepared with unique molecular identifiers. One entry per CDR3 protein results from TCRdb running MiXCR on the PCR reads. The repertoire has approximately 120,000 distinct CDR3 sequences, about 9.9% of them found once; the top ten carry approximately 25%. Germline lookup yields CDR1 DFQATT and CDR2 SNEGSKA (reference sequence). The CDR3 loop spans 15 amino acids. Trimming left V 5 bases short and J 3 bases short, with 20 bases between. This record comes from a study of T-cell reconstitution after alpha-beta-depleted transplantation in children. The study's findings and limits: Recipient T cells and thymic progenitors that survived were the source of the high TCRbeta diversity seen at day 60 in some patients. T-cell counts and diversity at one year post-transplant came mainly from newly produced T cells. Reports say that about two months after transplant, the alpha-beta T cells came out of several hundred graft clones that had expanded.

The material sequenced was PBMCs, mostly from graft donor cells, taken 180 days after TCRalphabeta/CD19-depleted stem cell transplant. The V call is TRBV20-1, the J call TRBJ2-7; tentatively, D is TRBD1 (6 bases). The sequence derives from a girl less than two years old who had a stem cell transplant for combined immunodeficiency, so the T cells may come from the graft donor. The CDR3, as DNA: TGCAGTGCTTCCGCAAGTGATACAGGGTTCTACGAGCAGTACTTC. It is translated as CSASASDTGFYEQYF.